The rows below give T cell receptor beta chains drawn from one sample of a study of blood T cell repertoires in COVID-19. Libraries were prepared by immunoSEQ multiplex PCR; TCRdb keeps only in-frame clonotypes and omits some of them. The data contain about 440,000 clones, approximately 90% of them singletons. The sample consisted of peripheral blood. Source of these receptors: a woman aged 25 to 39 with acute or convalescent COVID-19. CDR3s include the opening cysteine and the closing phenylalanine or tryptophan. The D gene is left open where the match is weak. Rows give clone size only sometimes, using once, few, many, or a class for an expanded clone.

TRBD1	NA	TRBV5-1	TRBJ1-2	CASSATGDYGYTF	TGCGCCAGCAGTGCTACAGGGGATTATGGCTACACCTTC
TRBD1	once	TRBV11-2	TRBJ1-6	CASGDRGFYNSPLHF	TGTGCCAGCGGTGACAGGGGCTTTTATAATTCACCCCTCCACTTT
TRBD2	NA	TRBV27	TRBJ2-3	CASSPTIGGGTDTQYF	TGTGCCAGCAGTCCCACAATTGGCGGGGGGACAGATACGCAGTATTTT
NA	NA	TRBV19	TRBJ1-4	CASSQERSLEKLFF	TGTGCCAGTAGCCAAGAGAGGTCGTTAGAAAAACTGTTTTTT
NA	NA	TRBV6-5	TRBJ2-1	CASTISYNEQFF	TGTGCCAGTACTATCTCCTACAATGAGCAGTTCTTC
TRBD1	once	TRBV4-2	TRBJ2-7	CASSQFLQGAREQYF	TGTGCCAGCAGCCAATTCCTCCAGGGGGCGCGTGAGCAGTACTTC
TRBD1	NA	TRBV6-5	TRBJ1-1	CASSWDSNTEAFF	TGTGCCAGCAGTTGGGACAGCAACACTGAAGCTTTCTTT
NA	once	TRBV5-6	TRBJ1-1	CASSLTAGRDVNTEAFF	TGTGCCAGCAGCTTGACGGCCGGGAGGGATGTGAACACTGAAGCTTTCTTT
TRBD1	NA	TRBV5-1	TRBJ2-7	CASSHGPLPGQSYYEQYF	TGCGCCAGCAGCCACGGGCCTCTACCGGGACAGAGTTACTACGAGCAGTACTTC
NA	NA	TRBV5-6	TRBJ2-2	CASSGREGGTGELFF	TGTGCCAGCAGCGGCCGAGAAGGGGGCACCGGGGAGCTGTTTTTT
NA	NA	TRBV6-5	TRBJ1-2	CASSRDTFGYTF	TGTGCCAGCAGCCGGGACACCTTCGGCTACACCTTC
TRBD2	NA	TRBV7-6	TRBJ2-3	CASSQTSGGTDTQYF	TGTGCCAGCAGCCAAACTAGCGGGGGCACTGATACGCAGTATTTT
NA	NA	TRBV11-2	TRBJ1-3	CASSSLQGSGNTIYF	TGTGCCAGCAGCTCACTACAGGGTTCGGGAAACACCATATATTTT
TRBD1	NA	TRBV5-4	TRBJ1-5	CASSAGQGANQPQHF	TGTGCCAGCAGCGCAGGACAGGGGGCGAATCAGCCCCAGCATTTT
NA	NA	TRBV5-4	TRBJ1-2	CASSGERGGSTPNYGYTF	TGTGCCAGCAGCGGAGAACGCGGGGGAAGCACCCCTAACTATGGCTACACCTTC
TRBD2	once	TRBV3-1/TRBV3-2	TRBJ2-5	CASSQDVGLAGGETQYF	TGTGCCAGCAGCCAAGATGTAGGACTAGCGGGGGGCGAGACCCAGTACTTC
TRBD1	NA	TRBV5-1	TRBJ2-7	CASSLGQGAYEQYF	TGCGCCAGCAGCTTGGGACAGGGGGCCTACGAGCAGTACTTC
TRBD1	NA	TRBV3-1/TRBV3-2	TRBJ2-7	CASSQGTGDKYF	TGTGCCAGCAGCCAAGGCACAGGGGATAAGTACTTC
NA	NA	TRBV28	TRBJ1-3	CASSLPQSSGNTIYF	TGTGCCAGCAGTTTACCACAGAGCTCTGGAAACACCATATATTTT
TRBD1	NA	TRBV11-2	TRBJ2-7	CASSHGTGTYEQYF	TGTGCCAGCAGCCACGGGACAGGAACCTACGAGCAGTACTTC
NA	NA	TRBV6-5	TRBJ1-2	CASSYSPQGYNYGYTF	TGTGCCAGCAGTTACTCGCCCCAGGGGTATAACTATGGCTACACCTTC
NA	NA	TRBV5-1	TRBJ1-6	CASSLSRDSPLHF	TGCGCCAGCAGCTTGTCCAGGGATTCACCCCTCCACTTT
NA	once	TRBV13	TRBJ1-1	CASSSEGVYTEAFF	TGTGCCAGCAGCTCAGAGGGTGTGTACACTGAAGCTTTCTTT